The present entry profiles one T cell receptor beta chain with its context. This sample is drawn from a study of T cells expressing NK-cell markers. Whole-study context: Seven sequenced donors out of eight were HCMV-seropositive, one seronegative.

Reanalyzing the 5' RACE reads, TCRdb keeps one entry per CDR3 protein, without DNA. Its clone listing holds 350,000 to 450,000 distinct CDR3 sequences. This CDR3 comprises 13 residues. Germline-derived CDR1 and CDR2 are DFQATT and SNEGSKA (reference sequence). The gene calls are TRBV20-1 and TRBJ2-5; no DNA is available, so the TRBD1 call from TCRdb remains unchecked. This receptor was taken from a man between 18 and 69 years old in good health. Sequenced sample: blood T cells: a sorted CD56 or NKG2C T cell subset, CD4+ or CD8+ T cells, or bulk PBMC T cells (not recorded which). CDR3 protein: CSGGGRGRETQYF.